Shown below are 29 T cell receptor beta chains from a single sample sequenced in a study of blood T cell repertoires in COVID-19. The assay was immunoSEQ multiplex PCR, and TCRdb's table has in-frame clones only and misses some. In the table there are about 160,000 clones, over 70% of which are singletons. The sample consisted of PBMCs or T cells enriched from blood (not recorded which). These receptors came from a woman aged 60-70 years who had recovered from COVID-19.

The chain joins TRBV30 to TRBJ2-2, with 10 bases lining up with TRBD2. The CDR3 is 15 amino acids. CDR1 and CDR2 (germline): GTSNPN, SVGIG (reference sequence). J lost 6 bases, V lost 5 bases, and 9 bases had no gene match. The CDR3 sequence: CAWGLAGGGPGELFF. For the CDR3, the DNA is TGTGCCTGGGGTTTAGCGGGGGGCGGGCCCGGGGAGCTGTTTTTT.

The chain employs TRBV18 and TRBJ2-5; D perhaps matches TRBD2 (5 bases). Germline CDR1 KGHSH, CDR2 LQKENI. V lost 6 bases and J lost 3, with 11 bases in between. This CDR3 spans 13 amino acids. Written as DNA, the CDR3 is TGTGCCAGCTCTACGGGTAGCGAAGAGACCCAGTACTTC. It encodes CASSTGSEETQYF.

The chain couples TRBV27 to TRBJ2-1, with 10 bases aligning to TRBD2. The CDR3 length is 14 residues. V dropped 3 bases and J dropped 6; count of bases not matched to a gene: 2. CDR1 and CDR2 from the germline V gene are MNHEY and SMNVEV (reference sequence). CDR3 bases: TGTGCCAGCAGTTTTAAGCGGGGGGGCAATGAGCAGTTCTTC. Residues: CASSFKRGGNEQFF.

This chain connects TRBV19 to TRBJ1-5; the match to TRBD1 covers 8 bases. Looked up from germline, CDR1 is LNHDA and CDR2 is SQIVND (reference sequence). J lost 5 bases, V lost 4 bases, and 7 bases had no gene match. This CDR3 contains 15 residues. CDR3 sequence: CASSTEDRGHQPQHF. In nucleotides, the CDR3 is TGTGCCAGTAGTACCGAAGACAGGGGCCATCAGCCCCAGCATTTT.

The chain uses TRBV5-1 and TRBJ1-1, with D perhaps TRBD1 (6 bases). Trimming took off 3 bases at V and 8 bases at J, with 11 bases between the two ends. The CDR3 runs 12 residues. Germline-derived CDR1 and CDR2 are SGHRS and YFSETQ. The chain's CDR3 is CASSSTGLEAFF. As DNA, the CDR3 is TGCGCCAGCAGCTCGACAGGTCTCGAAGCTTTCTTT.

The chain recombines TRBV6-5 with TRBJ2-7; 8 bases agree with TRBD1. The CDR3 spans 15 residues. V lost 11 bases, J lost 4 bases, and 16 bases stayed unmatched. Germline V gene lookup returns CDR1 MNHEY and CDR2 SVGAGI. The CDR3 sequence is CAGRRSGTGAYEQYF. In DNA, the CDR3 is TGTGCCGGTAGACGATCCGGGACAGGAGCGTACGAGCAGTACTTC.

The chain recombines TRBV10-2 with TRBJ2-1; possibly TRBD1 for D (5 bases). This CDR3 has 19 amino acids. Between the trimmed V and J ends, which lost 5 bases and 4 bases, there was a span of 27 bases. Germline CDR1 reads WSHSY; CDR2 reads SAAADI. The chain's CDR3 is CASSSRGLGQGSIYNEQFF. CDR3 DNA: TGCGCCAGCAGTTCTAGGGGATTGGGTCAGGGCTCGATTTACAATGAGCAGTTCTTC.

The CDR3 sequence: CASSLYEGNTEAFF. The CDR3, as DNA: TGTGCCAGCAGTTTATATGAGGGGAACACTGAAGCTTTCTTT. The V and J genes are TRBV27 and TRBJ1-1; D remains ambiguous. Germline CDR1 and CDR2: MNHEY and SMNVEV (reference sequence). V lost 1 base and J 1 base, leaving 7 bases between the germline ends. The CDR3 is made up of 14 amino acids.

V gene TRBV12-3 or TRBV12-4 combines with J gene TRBJ2-5; D is perhaps TRBD1 (5 bases). Trimming removed 3 bases from V and 4 bases from J, with 9 bases in between. The CDR3 extends over 13 amino acids. The CDR3 DNA is TGTGCCAGCAGTTTGGGGCAGGGAGAGACCCAGTACTTC. It specifies CASSLGQGETQYF.

The table lists this clone with a few counts. The CDR3 protein is CAIKTPGGDEQYF. The CDR3 DNA is TGTGCCATAAAAACGCCGGGGGGTGACGAGCAGTACTTC. The rearrangement links TRBV6-5 to TRBJ2-7, with 7 bases matching TRBD2. The germline V gene encodes CDR1 MNHEY and CDR2 SVGAGI. The CDR3 is made up of 13 amino acids. V dropped 10 bases and J dropped 5; count of bases not matched to a gene: 11.

This clone was seen a handful of times. The J gene is TRBJ2-5, the V gene TRBV4-1; 12 bases are a match to TRBD1. Germline values: CDR1 MGHRA, CDR2 YSYEKL. The V segment lost 1 base and the J segment 1 base; nucleotides outside the gene matches: 7. The CDR3 has 18 residues. CDR3 in amino acids: CASSQAGTGGLIQETQYF. CDR3 nucleotides: TGCGCCAGCAGCCAAGCCGGGACAGGGGGCCTTATCCAAGAGACCCAGTACTTC.

As DNA, the CDR3 is TGCGCCAGCAGCGGGGACAGGGTGACTCAAGAGACCCAGTACTTC. Encoded protein: CASSGDRVTQETQYF. The chain is built from TRBV10-2 and TRBJ2-5, with 9 positions matching TRBD1. The trim removed 6 bases at V and 2 bases at J, leaving 7 bases unmatched. This CDR3 contains 15 residues. Germline lookup yields CDR1 WSHSY and CDR2 SAAADI.

The chain has TRBV5-1 and TRBJ1-2; D is ambiguous. Trimming stripped 0 bases from V and 5 bases from J, with 11 bases between. Germline CDR1 SGHRS, CDR2 YFSETQ. CDR3 length equals 14 residues. DNA of the CDR3: TGCGCCAGCAGCTTGGTGAGTGGCGGATATGGCTACACCTTC. Its protein is CASSLVSGGYGYTF. Supplemented by reference TRBV5-1 and TRBJ1-2, the full variable domain reads KAGVTQTPRYLIKTRGQQVTLSCSPISGHRSVSWYQQTPGQGLQFLFEYFSETQRNKGNFPGRFSGRQFSNSRSEMNVSTLELGDSALYLCASSLVSGGYGYTFGSGTRLTVV.

This chain joins TRBV6-1 and TRBJ1-2; TRBD1 might be the D (5 bases). CDR3 length: 15 amino acids. V was pared by 0 bases and J by 2 bases, with 10 bases between. The V gene's germline CDR1 is MNHNS and CDR2 SASEGT. The CDR3 loop reads CASSEAQGVNYGYTF. The CDR3 DNA sequence: TGTGCCAGCAGTGAAGCGCAAGGGGTCAACTATGGCTACACCTTC.

The rearrangement links TRBV10-3 to TRBJ2-1; D is ambiguous. This CDR3 comprises 13 residues. Deletions cut 3 bases from V and 4 bases from J, with 7 bases between. CDR1 and CDR2 (germline): ENHRY, SYGVKD. This CDR3 is CAISDTNYNEQFF. The CDR3, as DNA: TGTGCCATCAGTGATACTAATTACAATGAGCAGTTCTTC.

The chain employs TRBV7-6 and TRBJ1-5; 7 bases line up with TRBD1. CDR1 and CDR2 from the germline V gene are SGHVS and FNYEAQ. The J segment lost 5 bases and the V segment lost 2 bases, leaving 3 bases of the junction unmatched. The CDR3 runs 14 residues. CDR3 sequence reads: CASSLTQGHQPQHF. CDR3 nucleotides: TGTGCCAGCAGCTTAACACAGGGGCATCAGCCCCAGCATTTT.

The CDR3 bases are TGTGCCAGCAGTCCGAGGCCTTCCTACGAGCAGTACTTC. Amino acid sequence: CASSPRPSYEQYF. J is TRBJ2-7 and V is TRBV6-5; D is undetermined. Germline V gives CDR1 MNHEY, CDR2 SVGAGI. V gave up 5 bases and J gave up 1 base, with 9 bases separating them. This CDR3 has 13 amino acids.

The CDR3 DNA is TGTGCCACCAGTGAGCCCACGGGGACCGGGGAGCTGTTTTTT. Protein: CATSEPTGTGELFF. The rearrangement uses TRBV24-1 and TRBJ2-2; TRBD2 is a possible D gene (5 bases). Germline V gene lookup returns CDR1 KGHDR and CDR2 SFDVKD. The CDR3 loop spans 14 amino acids. The V gene lost 4 bases and the J gene lost 5 bases, with 10 bases spanning the gap.

The CDR3 is CASSPGTPYSYNEQFF. The CDR3 nucleotides read TGTGCCAGCAGCCCGGGGACTCCCTATTCCTACAATGAGCAGTTCTTC. This sequence joins TRBV13 and TRBJ2-1, with a tentative D call TRBD2 (6 bases). The V end was cut by 5 bases, the J end by 1 base, with 15 bases between. This CDR3 is 16 amino acids long. Per germline, CDR1 PRHDT and CDR2 FYEKMQ (reference sequence).

The chain recombines TRBV6-5 with TRBJ2-7; possibly TRBD1 for D (5 bases). V lost 6 bases to trimming and J lost 4 bases, with 7 bases between them. The CDR3 spans 11 residues. The germline gives CDR1 MNHEY, CDR2 SVGAGI. CDR3: CASRTAYEQYF. Written as DNA, the CDR3 is TGTGCCAGCAGGACAGCGTACGAGCAGTACTTC.

This rearrangement joins TRBV6-1 to TRBJ2-7, with D unclear. Germline CDR1 MNHNS, CDR2 SASEGT. The CDR3 spans 15 residues. V was shortened by 2 bases and J by 3 bases, with 14 bases between the two germline ends. The CDR3 nucleotides read TGTGCCAGCAGTGAAAACAGCTTGGCTCTCTACGAGCAGTACTTC. It specifies CASSENSLALYEQYF.

The gene calls are TRBV19 and TRBJ1-6; 7 bases align to TRBD1. Trimming at V came to 3 bases and at J to 7 bases, leaving 15 bases not matched to a gene. The CDR3 contains 18 residues. CDR1 is LNHDA, CDR2 SQIVND, per germline (reference sequence). CDR3 region: CASSIHLTGRRVNSPLHF. CDR3 DNA sequence: TGTGCCAGTAGTATTCATCTGACAGGGCGGCGAGTAAATTCACCCCTCCACTTT.

CDR3 in amino acids: CASSKGEDTEAFF. In DNA, the CDR3 is TGTGCCAGTAGTAAAGGGGAGGACACTGAAGCTTTCTTT. The chain combines TRBV19 with TRBJ1-1; tentative D call: TRBD1 (5 bases). Per the germline V gene, CDR1 is LNHDA and CDR2 is SQIVND (reference sequence). The CDR3 runs 13 residues. Trimming pared 4 bases from V and 3 bases from J, leaving 9 bases between.

The CDR3 sequence: CASTAGTGGYEQYF. For the CDR3, the DNA is TGCGCCAGCACGGCCGGGACAGGGGGCTACGAGCAGTACTTC. V gene TRBV5-1 combines with J gene TRBJ2-7, with 11 bases fitting TRBD1. The germline V gene encodes CDR1 SGHRS and CDR2 YFSETQ. V trimming: 6 bases; J trimming: 3 bases; junction bases outside the gene matches: 5. The CDR3 is 14 amino acids.

V usage is TRBV2 and J usage is TRBJ1-2, with TRBD1 identical over 10 bases. V gave up 6 bases and J gave up 3 bases; unmatched junction bases: 10. The germline CDR1 and CDR2 sequences are SNHLY and FYNNEI. The CDR3 contains 16 residues. This CDR3 reads CASRDPGQGVYYGYTF. CDR3 in DNA: TGTGCCAGCAGGGACCCTGGACAGGGGGTTTACTATGGCTACACCTTC.

V usage is TRBV19 and J usage is TRBJ2-7, with D uncertain. The V and J ends lost 3 bases and 1 base respectively, with 7 bases between them. Germline CDR1 reads LNHDA; CDR2 reads SQIVND (reference sequence). This CDR3 has 13 residues. CDR3 sequence reads: CASSIGFSYEQYF. As DNA, the CDR3 is TGTGCCAGTAGTATCGGGTTTTCCTACGAGCAGTACTTC.

The chain links TRBV19 to TRBJ2-1; 10 nucleotides line up with TRBD2. The CDR3 is 16 amino acids. V lost 5 bases to trimming and J lost 5 bases; unmatched junction nucleotides: 9. Per germline, CDR1 LNHDA and CDR2 SQIVND (reference sequence). The CDR3 loop is CASSPVGSGGDNEQFF. The CDR3 bases are TGTGCCAGTAGTCCAGTAGGGAGCGGGGGGGACAATGAGCAGTTCTTC.

The chain carries TRBV5-1 and TRBJ2-1; 7 bases are shared with TRBD1. Germline CDR1 SGHRS, CDR2 YFSETQ. The CDR3 has 17 amino acids. V was pared by 4 bases and J by 3 bases, with 13 bases of the junction left unmatched. The CDR3 loop is CASSLGPGQGVYNEQFF. The CDR3 region has the DNA TGCGCCAGCAGCCTCGGGCCGGGCCAGGGGGTCTACAATGAGCAGTTCTTC.

The rearrangement joins TRBV5-1 to TRBJ1-1; no definite D call. From germline, CDR1 is SGHRS and CDR2 YFSETQ. V was cut by 0 bases and J by 0 bases, with 12 bases left in between. The CDR3 is made up of 16 amino acids. In DNA form, the CDR3 reads TGCGCCAGCAGCTTGGTTGGTGCCGAGGTGAACACTGAAGCTTTCTTT. It translates to CASSLVGAEVNTEAFF.